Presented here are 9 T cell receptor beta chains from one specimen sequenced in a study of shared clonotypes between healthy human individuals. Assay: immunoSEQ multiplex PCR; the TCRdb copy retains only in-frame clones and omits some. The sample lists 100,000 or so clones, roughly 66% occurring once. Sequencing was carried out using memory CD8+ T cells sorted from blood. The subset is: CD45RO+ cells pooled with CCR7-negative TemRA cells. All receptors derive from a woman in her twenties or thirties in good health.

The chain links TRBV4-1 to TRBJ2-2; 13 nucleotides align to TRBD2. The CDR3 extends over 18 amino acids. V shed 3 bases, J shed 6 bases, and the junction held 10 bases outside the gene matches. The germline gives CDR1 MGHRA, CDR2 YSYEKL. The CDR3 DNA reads TGCGCCAGCAGCCATAGACTGGGGACTAGCGGGATTGCCGGGGAGCTGTTTTTT. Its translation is CASSHRLGTSGIAGELFF.

Here the CDR3 reads CASSHRGAGAYEQYF. The DNA of the CDR3 is TGTGCCAGCAGTCATAGGGGTGCGGGGGCCTACGAGCAGTACTTC. The J gene is TRBJ2-7, the V gene TRBV6-5, with 7 bases lining up with TRBD2. Unmatched junction bases numbered 9, after V lost 5 bases and J lost 2 bases. The CDR3 consists of 15 residues. CDR1 is MNHEY, CDR2 SVGAGI, per germline.

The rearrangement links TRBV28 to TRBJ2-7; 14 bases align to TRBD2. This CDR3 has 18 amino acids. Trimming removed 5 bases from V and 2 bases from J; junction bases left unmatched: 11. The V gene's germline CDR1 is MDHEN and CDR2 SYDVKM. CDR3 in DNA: TGTGCCAGCAGTAACCTTCGGACTAGCGGGAGGACCACCTACGAGCAGTACTTC. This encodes CASSNLRTSGRTTYEQYF.

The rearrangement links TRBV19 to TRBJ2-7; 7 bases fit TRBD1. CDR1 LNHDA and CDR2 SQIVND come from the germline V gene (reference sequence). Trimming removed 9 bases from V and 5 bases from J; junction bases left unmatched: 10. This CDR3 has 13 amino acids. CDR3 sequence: CASERQGTNEQYF. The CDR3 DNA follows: TGTGCCAGCGAGAGACAGGGTACCAACGAGCAGTACTTC.

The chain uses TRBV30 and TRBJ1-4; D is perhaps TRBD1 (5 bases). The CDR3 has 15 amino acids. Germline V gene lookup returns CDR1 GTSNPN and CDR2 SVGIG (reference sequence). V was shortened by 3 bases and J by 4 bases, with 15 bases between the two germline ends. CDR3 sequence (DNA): TGTGCCTGGAGCGTGGTTGGGGGAGGTAATGAAAAACTGTTTTTT. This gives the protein CAWSVVGGGNEKLFF.

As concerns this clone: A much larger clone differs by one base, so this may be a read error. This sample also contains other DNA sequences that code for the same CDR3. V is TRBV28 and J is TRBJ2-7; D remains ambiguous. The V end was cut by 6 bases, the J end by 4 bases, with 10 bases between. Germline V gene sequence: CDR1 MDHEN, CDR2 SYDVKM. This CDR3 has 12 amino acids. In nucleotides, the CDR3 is TGTGCCAGCAGCTTAGGCGGATACGAGCAGTACTTC. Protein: CASSLGGYEQYF.

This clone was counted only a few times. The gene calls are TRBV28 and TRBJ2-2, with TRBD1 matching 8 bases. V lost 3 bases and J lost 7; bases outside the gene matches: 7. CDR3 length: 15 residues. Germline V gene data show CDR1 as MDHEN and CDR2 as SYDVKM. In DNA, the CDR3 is TGTGCCAGCAGTTTTCGCCAGGGGGCGAACGGGGAGCTGTTTTTT. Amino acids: CASSFRQGANGELFF.

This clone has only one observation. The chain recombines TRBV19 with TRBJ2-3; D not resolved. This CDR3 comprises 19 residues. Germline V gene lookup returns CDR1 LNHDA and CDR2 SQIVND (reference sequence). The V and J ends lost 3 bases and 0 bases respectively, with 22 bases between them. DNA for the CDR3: TGTGCCAGTAGTATGGCAATTTGGACGGTACCGTTCAGCACAGATACGCAGTATTTT. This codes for CASSMAIWTVPFSTDTQYF.

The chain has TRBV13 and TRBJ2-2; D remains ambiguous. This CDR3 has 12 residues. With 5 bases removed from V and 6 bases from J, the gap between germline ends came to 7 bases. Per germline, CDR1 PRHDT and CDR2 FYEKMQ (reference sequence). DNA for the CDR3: TGTGCCAGCAGCGGGGTATCCGGGGAGCTGTTTTTT. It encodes CASSGVSGELFF.